This paragraph covers one TCR beta chain sequence. The antigen is unknown. The data were taken from a study of a mutant IDH1 vaccine in newly diagnosed glioma. Study information: Treated patients had a mean age of about 44 years and a sex split that was about 62% male and 37.5% female. Most patients had received both radiotherapy and temozolomide, the prior options being radiotherapy, temozolomide, or both.

This CDR3 contains 15 residues. V gave up 3 bases and J gave up 0 bases, with 11 bases separating them. Germline CDR1 reads SGHRS; CDR2 reads YFSETQ. This sample's time point: baseline, week 1 (first vaccination visit). Treatment described: pre-vaccination baseline after standard-of-care therapy. Broader study findings: Top peripheral T cell clonotype shifts appeared unrelated to pseudoprogression. There were vaccine-induced immune responses in more than 85% of the patients.

The method was immunoSEQ multiplex PCR; TCRdb's version includes in-frame clones alone and lacks a portion of them. The sample lists tens of thousands of clones; approximately 79% were seen once. The chain is built from TRBV5-1 and TRBJ2-3; TRBD2 is a possible D gene (6 bases). The sequence was collected from a man aged 50 to 60 with glioma. The starting material was PBMCs, obtained from a glioma patient treated with radiotherapy, temozolomide or both. The CDR3 sequence: CASSWRDPSTDTQYF. The CDR3 DNA reads as TGCGCCAGCAGCTGGCGGGACCCTAGCACAGATACGCAGTATTTT. The entire variable domain, with the rest obtained from reference TRBV5-1 and TRBJ2-3, is as follows: KAGVTQTPRYLIKTRGQQVTLSCSPISGHRSVSWYQQTPGQGLQFLFEYFSETQRNKGNFPGRFSGRQFSNSRSEMNVSTLELGDSALYLCASSWRDPSTDTQYFGPGTRLTVL.